This T cell receptor beta chain was retrieved from a study of memory CD4+ T cells and cytomegalovirus serostatus. Authors' methods: After removing out-of-frame reads, 2,204,828 distinct TCRbeta sequences remained. Measured with immunoSEQ multiplex PCR; TCRdb has only the in-frame clones, and not every one. V and J calls and clone size come straight from that table; D and trimming were deduced from the DNA. The sample holds fewer than 75,000 clones, less than 80% seen once. Germline CDR1 and CDR2: LNHDA and SQIVND (reference sequence). The CDR3 is 13 amino acids. The trim removed 5 bases at V and 7 bases at J, leaving 7 bases unmatched. Single viable CD3+CD4+CD8-CD45RO+ cells were sorted as the memory CD4+ T cells.

The chain recombines TRBV19 with TRBJ1-2, with 7 positions matching TRBD1. Specimen: memory CD4+ T cells from blood. The source of this sequence is an adult in good health and CMV-seronegative. DNA for the CDR3: TGTGCCAGTAGTTCTCCAGGGGGAGTTGGCTACACCTTC. Translating it yields CASSSPGGVGYTF.